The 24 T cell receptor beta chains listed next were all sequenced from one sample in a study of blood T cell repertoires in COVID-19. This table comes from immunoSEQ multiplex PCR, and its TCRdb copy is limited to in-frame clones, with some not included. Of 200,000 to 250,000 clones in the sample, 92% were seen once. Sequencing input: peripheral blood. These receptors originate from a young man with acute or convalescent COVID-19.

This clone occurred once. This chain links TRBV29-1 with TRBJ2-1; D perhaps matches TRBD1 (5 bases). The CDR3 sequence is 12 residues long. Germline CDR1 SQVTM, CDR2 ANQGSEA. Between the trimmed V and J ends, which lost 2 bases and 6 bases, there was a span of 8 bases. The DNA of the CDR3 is TGCAGCGTTGAACAGGGCCTCAATGAGCAGTTCTTC. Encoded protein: CSVEQGLNEQFF.

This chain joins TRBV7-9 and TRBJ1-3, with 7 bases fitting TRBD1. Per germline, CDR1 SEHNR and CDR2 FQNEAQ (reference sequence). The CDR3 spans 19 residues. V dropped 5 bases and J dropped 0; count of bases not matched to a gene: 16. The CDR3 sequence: CASSPIMVDRDVSGNTIYF. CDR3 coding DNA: TGTGCCAGCAGCCCGATTATGGTAGACAGGGACGTCTCTGGAAACACCATATATTTT. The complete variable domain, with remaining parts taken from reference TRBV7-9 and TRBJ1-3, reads DTGVSQNPRHKITKRGQNVTFRCDPISEHNRLYWYRQTLGQGPEFLTYFQNEAQLEKSRLLSDRFSAERPKGSFSTLEIQRTEQGDSAMYLCASSPIMVDRDVSGNTIYFGEGSWLTVV.

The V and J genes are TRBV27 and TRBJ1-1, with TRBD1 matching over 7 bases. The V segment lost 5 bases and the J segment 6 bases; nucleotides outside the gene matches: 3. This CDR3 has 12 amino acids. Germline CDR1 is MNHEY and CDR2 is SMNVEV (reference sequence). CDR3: CASSQQGAEAFF. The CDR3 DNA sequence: TGTGCCAGCAGTCAGCAGGGGGCTGAAGCTTTCTTT.

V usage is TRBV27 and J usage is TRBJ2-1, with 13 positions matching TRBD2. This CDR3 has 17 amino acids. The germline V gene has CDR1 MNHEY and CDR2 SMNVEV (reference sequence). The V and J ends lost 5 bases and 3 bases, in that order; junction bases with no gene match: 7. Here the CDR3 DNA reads TGTGCCAGCAGTCCGCGACTAGCGGGGGGTATCTACAATGAGCAGTTCTTC. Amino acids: CASSPRLAGGIYNEQFF.

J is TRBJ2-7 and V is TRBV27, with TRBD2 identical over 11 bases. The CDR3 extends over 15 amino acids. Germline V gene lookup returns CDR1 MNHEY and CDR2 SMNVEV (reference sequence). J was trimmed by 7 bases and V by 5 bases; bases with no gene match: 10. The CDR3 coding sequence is TGTGCCAGCAGTATTAGCGGGAGGGCCGTAGGAGAGCAGTACTTC. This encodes CASSISGRAVGEQYF.

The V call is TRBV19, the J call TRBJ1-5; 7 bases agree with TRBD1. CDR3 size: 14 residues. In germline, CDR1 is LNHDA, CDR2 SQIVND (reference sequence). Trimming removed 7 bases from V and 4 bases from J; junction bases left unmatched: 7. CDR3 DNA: TGTGCCAGTACCCTGGCAGGGGGGAATCAGCCCCAGCATTTT. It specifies CASTLAGGNQPQHF.

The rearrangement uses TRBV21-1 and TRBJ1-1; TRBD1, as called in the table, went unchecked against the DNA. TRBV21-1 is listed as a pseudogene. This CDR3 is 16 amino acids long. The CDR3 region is CASTLGPRGGNTEAFF. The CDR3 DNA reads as TGTGCCAGCACATTAGGGCCGAGAGGGGGAAACACTGAAGCTTTCTTT.

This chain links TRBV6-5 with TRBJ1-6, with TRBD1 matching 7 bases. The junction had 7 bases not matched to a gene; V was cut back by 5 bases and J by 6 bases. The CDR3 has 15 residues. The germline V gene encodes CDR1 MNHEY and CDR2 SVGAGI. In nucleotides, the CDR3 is TGTGCCAGCAGTCAGGGACAGAATCCTAATTCACCCCTCCACTTT. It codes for CASSQGQNPNSPLHF.

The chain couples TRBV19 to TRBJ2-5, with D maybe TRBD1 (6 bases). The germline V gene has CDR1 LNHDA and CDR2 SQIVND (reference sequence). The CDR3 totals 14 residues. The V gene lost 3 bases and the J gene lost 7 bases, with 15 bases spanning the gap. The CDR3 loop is CASSMGQNRATQYF. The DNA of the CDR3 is TGTGCCAGTAGTATGGGGCAGAACAGGGCGACCCAGTACTTC.

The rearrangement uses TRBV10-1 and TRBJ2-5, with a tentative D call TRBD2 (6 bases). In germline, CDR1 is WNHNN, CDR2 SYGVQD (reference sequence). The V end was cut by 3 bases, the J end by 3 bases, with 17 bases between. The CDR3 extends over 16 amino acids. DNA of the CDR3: TGCGCCAGCAGTGACGGGGCGGCTAGCGATGAAGAGACCCAGTACTTC. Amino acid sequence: CASSDGAASDEETQYF.

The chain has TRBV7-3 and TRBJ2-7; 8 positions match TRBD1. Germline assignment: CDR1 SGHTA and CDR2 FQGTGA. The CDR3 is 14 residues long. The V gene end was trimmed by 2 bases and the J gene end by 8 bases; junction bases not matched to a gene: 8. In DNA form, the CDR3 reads TGTGCCAGCAGCTTACAGACAGGGGCTTACAAGCAGTACTTC. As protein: CASSLQTGAYKQYF. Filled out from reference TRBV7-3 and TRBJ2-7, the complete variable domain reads GAGVSQTPSNKVTEKGKYVELRCDPISGHTALYWYRQSLGQGPEFLIYFQGTGAADDSGLPNDRFFAVRPEGSVSTLKIQRTERGDSAVYLCASSLQTGAYKQYFGPGTRLTVT.

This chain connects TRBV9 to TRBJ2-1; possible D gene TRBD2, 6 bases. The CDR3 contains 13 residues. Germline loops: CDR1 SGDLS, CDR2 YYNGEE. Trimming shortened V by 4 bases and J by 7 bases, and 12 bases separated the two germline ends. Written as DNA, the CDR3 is TGTGCCAGCAGCAGGGAGGTAGTGAATGAGCAGTTCTTC. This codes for CASSREVVNEQFF.

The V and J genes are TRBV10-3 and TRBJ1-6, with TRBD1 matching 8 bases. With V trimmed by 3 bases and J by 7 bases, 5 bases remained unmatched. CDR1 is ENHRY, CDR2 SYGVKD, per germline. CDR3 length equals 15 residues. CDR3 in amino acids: CAISDLGQGNSPLHF. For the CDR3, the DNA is TGTGCCATCAGTGACCTAGGACAGGGAAATTCACCCCTCCACTTT.

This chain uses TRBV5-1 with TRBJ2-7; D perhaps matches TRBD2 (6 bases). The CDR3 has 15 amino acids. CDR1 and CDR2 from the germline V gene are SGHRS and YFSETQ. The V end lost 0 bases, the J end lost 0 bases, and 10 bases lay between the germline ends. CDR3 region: CASSLGPGVSYEQYF. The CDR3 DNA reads TGCGCCAGCAGCTTGGGTCCGGGGGTCTCCTACGAGCAGTACTTC.

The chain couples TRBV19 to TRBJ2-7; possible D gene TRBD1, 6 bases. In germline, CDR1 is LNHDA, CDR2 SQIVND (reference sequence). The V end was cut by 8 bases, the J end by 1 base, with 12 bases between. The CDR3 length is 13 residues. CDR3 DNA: TGTGCCAGTGGGCAGGGGCTTTCCTACGAGCAGTACTTC. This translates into CASGQGLSYEQYF.

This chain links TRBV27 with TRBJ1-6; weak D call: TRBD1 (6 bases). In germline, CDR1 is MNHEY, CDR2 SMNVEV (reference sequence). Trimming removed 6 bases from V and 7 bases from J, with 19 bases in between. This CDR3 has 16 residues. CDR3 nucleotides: TGTGCCAGCAGCCCTTGGATCAGGGGAGGGAATTCACCCCTCCACTTT. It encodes CASSPWIRGGNSPLHF.

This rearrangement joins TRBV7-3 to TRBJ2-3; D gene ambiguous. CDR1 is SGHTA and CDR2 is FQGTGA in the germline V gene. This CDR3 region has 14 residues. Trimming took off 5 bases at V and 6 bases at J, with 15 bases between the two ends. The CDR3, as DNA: TGTGCCAGCAGCCCCTCAAGTCAAGCGGATACGCAGTATTTT. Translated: CASSPSSQADTQYF.

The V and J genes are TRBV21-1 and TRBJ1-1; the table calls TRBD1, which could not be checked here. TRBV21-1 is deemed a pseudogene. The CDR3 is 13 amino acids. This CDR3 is CASSSRQNTEAFF. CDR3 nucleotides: TGTGCCAGCAGCTCCCGACAGAACACTGAAGCTTTCTTT.

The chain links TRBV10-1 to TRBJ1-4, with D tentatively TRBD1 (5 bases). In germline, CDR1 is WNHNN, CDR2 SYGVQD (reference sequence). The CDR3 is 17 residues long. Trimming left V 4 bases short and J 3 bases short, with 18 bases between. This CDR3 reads CASSGAGVAGPNEKLFF. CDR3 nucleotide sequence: TGCGCCAGCAGTGGGGCGGGGGTGGCAGGTCCTAATGAAAAACTGTTTTTT.

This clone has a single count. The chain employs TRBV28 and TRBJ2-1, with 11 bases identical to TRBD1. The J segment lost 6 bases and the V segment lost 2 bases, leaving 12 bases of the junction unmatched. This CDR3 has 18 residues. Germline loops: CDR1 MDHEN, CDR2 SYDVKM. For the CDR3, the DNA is TGTGCCAGCAGTTTAGAGGGTCGTTGGGGACAGGGGGGCAATGAGCAGTTCTTC. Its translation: CASSLEGRWGQGGNEQFF.

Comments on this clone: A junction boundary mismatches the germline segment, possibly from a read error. DNA for the CDR3: TGTGCCAGCTCACCTCGACAGAACAATGAAGCTTTCTTT. It codes for CASSPRQNNEAFF. The chain is built from TRBV18 and TRBJ1-1; TRBD1 might be the D (5 bases). CDR1 and CDR2 (germline): KGHSH, LQKENI. This CDR3 is built from 13 residues.

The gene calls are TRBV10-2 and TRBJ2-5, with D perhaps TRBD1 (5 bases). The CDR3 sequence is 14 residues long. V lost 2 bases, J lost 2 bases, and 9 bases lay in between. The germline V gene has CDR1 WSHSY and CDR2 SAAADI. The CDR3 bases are TGCGCCAGCAGTGAGATACAGGTACAAGAGACCCAGTACTTC. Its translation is CASSEIQVQETQYF.

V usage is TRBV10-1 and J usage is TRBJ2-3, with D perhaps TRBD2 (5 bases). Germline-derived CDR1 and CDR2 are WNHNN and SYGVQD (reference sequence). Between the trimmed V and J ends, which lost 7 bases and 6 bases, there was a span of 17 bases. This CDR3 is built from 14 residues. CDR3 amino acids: CASTDTLASDTQYF. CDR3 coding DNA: TGCGCCAGCACTGATACGCTAGCATCTGATACGCAGTATTTT.

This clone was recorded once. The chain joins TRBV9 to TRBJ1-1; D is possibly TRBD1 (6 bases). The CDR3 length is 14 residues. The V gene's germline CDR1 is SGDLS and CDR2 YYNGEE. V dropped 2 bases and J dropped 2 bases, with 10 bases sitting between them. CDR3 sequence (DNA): TGTGCCAGCAGCGTGTCGGGACACAACACTGAAGCTTTCTTT. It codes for CASSVSGHNTEAFF.